The clone carrying this T cell receptor beta chain was recorded a few times. What it binds is not known. The sample comes from a study of vaccination effects on CD4 cells after COVID-19. The wider study: Peptide-pool stimulation followed by sequencing identified expanded antigen-specific CD4+ clonotypes in the ViraFEST assay.

The data were produced by immunoSEQ multiplex PCR, yet TCRdb's version contains in-frame clones alone and is incomplete. Found here are 50,000 to 70,000 clones, approximately 72% of them singletons; the top ten hold under 30%. Around day 10 of culture, CD4+ T cells were separated out. Documented for the person is a PCR-confirmed SARS-CoV-2 infection occurring between March and December 2020. V was pared by 1 base and J by 1 base, with 23 bases between. This CDR3 comprises 19 residues. Germline V CDR1 and CDR2: SGHNT, YENEEA. Material: CD4+ T cells from PBMCs cultured without peptide, obtained before COVID-19 vaccination. This rearrangement joins TRBV11-3 to TRBJ2-7, with D tentatively TRBD1 (5 bases). This clonotype was obtained from a human donor who had a prior SARS-CoV-2 infection. CDR3 bases: TGTGCCAGCAGCTTAGGTGGCGGCTTTAAGACAGAAGAATCCTACGAGCAGTACTTC. This sequence encodes CASSLGGGFKTEESYEQYF.